Detailed here is one T cell receptor beta chain. This clone appeared once. It has no known antigen specificity. Per-nucleotide qualities are absent, and no much larger clonotype sits a single base away. This entry is derived from a study of follicular helper T cells after annual influenza vaccination (dated by TCRdb to the late 2010s). Regarding the complete study: After each seasonal influenza vaccination, blood samples were collected on days 0, 7 and 28. To study recall of cTfh clones, some subjects were followed across successive annual vaccinations spanning the 2013-2014, 2014-2015 and 2015-2016 seasons. One week after vaccination, a second recruited cohort of more than nine subjects (Table S1) displayed a similar ICOS+CD38+ cTfh response. Multi-year samples were obtained from 6 or 7 subjects, with two vaccination seasons covered for a few subjects and three seasons covered for two subjects. The 2015 samples were processed right after collection, while the 2013-2014 samples were cryopreserved.

The research as a whole found: ICOS+CD38+ cTfh clonality correlated with the frequency of that population, and its change correlated with the change in circulating plasmablast frequency. Successive annual vaccinations recalled a recurring oligoclonal ICOS+CD38+ cTfh response that included tetramer and AIM influenza-specific clonotypes. Day 7 ICOS+CD38+ clones were most often found later in ICOS-CD38- cTfh, suggesting that subset may serve as a memory reservoir. Rare clonotypes could not be sampled because productive TCRB sequences were recovered from only 10-20% of the analyzed cells.

The sample's time point label, in plain terms: 2014-2015 season, pre-vaccination. TCRB sequencing was used to follow sorted CD4 subsets from the blood of adults before and after they were given the seasonal inactivated influenza vaccine (Fluvarix). Subjects were considered eligible if community-dwelling and if influenza vaccine had not been received in the prior 6 months. Exclusions included influenza vaccine contraindications, substance abuse, HIV/AIDS, active malignancy, immunomodulatory medication and active illness such as respiratory infection. Per time point, between roughly 35 and 110 mL of blood was sampled. Non-naive CD4+CXCR5+PD-1+ cells were defined as circulating Tfh and were sorted into two fractions, ICOS+CD38+ and ICOS-CD38-. Ficoll-Paque PLUS or SepMate separation was used to isolate PBMC. Cell subsets were sorted from PBMC on a BD FACS Aria before DNA extraction. Trimming leaves V shorter by 2 bases and J shorter by 8 bases, with the junction holding 7 bases beyond the gene matches. From the cysteine up to the phenylalanine, the CDR3 has a length of 15 residues. Just the 45-base CDR3 DNA is kept, in frame starting at base 1. CDR1 SGHNT and CDR2 YYREEE were looked up in the germline V gene (reference sequence).

The library was obtained by the immunoSEQ multiplex PCR assay. Adaptive Biotechnologies carried out TCRB amplification, library preparation, sequencing and preliminary bioinformatics at Survey level resolution. For TCRB sequencing, genomic DNA from the sorted cTfh populations was amplified by multiplex PCR. The original pipeline was this. Clonality was calculated in R as 1 minus normalized Shannon entropy, and the Gini index was calculated with the R package ineq. Overlap score was the summed counts of shared sequences divided by total counts of all sequences in both compared samples. Significance of shared clonotypes was assessed by Fisher's exact test, with a theoretical repertoire of 10^7 TCRB sequences assumed. In its TCRdb copy, this immuneACCESS table keeps in-frame sequences only and misses some clones. Where compared with another copy, unresolved V genes explain less than half of these, and the others have no known cause. Clone size and the V and J calls come from that table; the DNA yielded D and trimming. This sample lists fewer than 30,000 clones; more than 80% were detected once. The ten biggest clones cover around 1.2% of the sample.

This receptor chain uses TRBV5-4 and TRBJ1-4, with 9 central nucleotides matching TRBD1. Sequenced material: CXCR5+ CD38- circulating T follicular helper cells from blood, taken on the day of influenza vaccination. The sample's cell subset or site, from its label and the paper: circulating Tfh, non-naive CD4+CXCR5+PD-1+ (ICOS+CD38+ or ICOS-CD38-). This sequence originates from an adult who received the influenza vaccine. The CDR3 in this case is CASSFGGQGREKLFF. The DNA sequence is as follows: TGTGCCAGCAGCTTTGGGGGACAGGGTCGCGAAAAACTGTTTTTT.